This T cell receptor (beta chain) appears in the sequencing data of a study of blood T cell repertoires in COVID-19. Study at large: Some COVID-19 samples were acute and others convalescent; all came from the United States, Italy and Spain. Sources were T cells, B-cell-depleted T cells, or PBMCs; the material itself was cDNA or gDNA.

In germline, CDR1 is LGHNA, CDR2 YSLEER. The CDR3 is 18 residues long. V lost 1 base and J lost 5; bases outside the gene matches: 11. In the original workflow: By means of reference gene primer amplification, nucleated cell counts were estimated. Method: immunoSEQ multiplex PCR; TCRdb's copy keeps in-frame clones and lacks some. V and J calls and clone size are copied from that table; D and trimming were computed from the DNA. This table holds 55,000 to 75,000 clones, approximately 79% found once. Sequenced input: peripheral blood. The sequence came from a man at least 80 years old with active COVID-19. The gene calls are TRBV4-3 and TRBJ1-5; 10 nucleotides line up with TRBD1. The CDR3 region has the DNA TGCGCCAGCAGCCAAGGGACAGGGGGAGCAGCGGATTATCAGCCCCAGCATTTT. Translating gives CASSQGTGGAADYQPQHF.